The TCR beta chain described here comes from a study of shared clonotypes between healthy human individuals. General study findings and limits: Sequencing depth was predicted to influence how clonotypes are shared among donors.

This clone occurred once. The antigen is undetermined. The run depth of the assay was deep. Produced via immunoSEQ multiplex PCR; TCRdb's table is partial and in-frame only. This table holds hundreds of thousands of clones, almost 95% found once. It was CD45RO-negative cells, positively selected for CCR7, that made up naive CD8 cells, with terminally differentiated effector memory CD45RA+ cells excluded. Sequencing input: naive CD8+ T cells sorted from blood. This sequence originates from a man aged 25-45 years in good health.

CDR3 in DNA: TGTGCCAGCAGCTTAGGGGCACTTCAAGAGACCCAGTACTTC. It translates to CASSLGALQETQYF. The chain links TRBV7-9 to TRBJ2-5; no reliable D call. The V end lost 1 base, the J end lost 2 bases, and 8 bases lay between the germline ends. Germline-derived CDR1 and CDR2 are SEHNR and FQNEAQ (reference sequence). The CDR3 sequence is 14 residues long.